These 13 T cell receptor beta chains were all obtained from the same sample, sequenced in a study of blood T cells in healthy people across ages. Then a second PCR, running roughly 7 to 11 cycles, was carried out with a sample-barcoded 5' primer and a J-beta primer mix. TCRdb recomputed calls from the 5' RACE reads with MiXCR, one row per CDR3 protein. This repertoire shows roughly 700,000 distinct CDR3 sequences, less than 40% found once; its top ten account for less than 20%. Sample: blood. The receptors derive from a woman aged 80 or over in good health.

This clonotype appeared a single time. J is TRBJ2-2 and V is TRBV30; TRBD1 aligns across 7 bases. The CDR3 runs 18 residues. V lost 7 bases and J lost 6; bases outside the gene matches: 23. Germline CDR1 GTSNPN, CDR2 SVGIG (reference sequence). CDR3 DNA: TGTGCCTATGGAGCTTTGGGCAGGGGGTTCGCAGTCGCCGGGGAGCTGTTTTTT. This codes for CAYGALGRGFAVAGELFF.

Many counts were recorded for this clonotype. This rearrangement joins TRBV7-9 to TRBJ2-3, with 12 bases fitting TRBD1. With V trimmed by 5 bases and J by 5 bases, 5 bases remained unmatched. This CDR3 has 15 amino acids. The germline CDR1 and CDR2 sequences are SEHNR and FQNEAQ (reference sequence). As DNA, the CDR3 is TGTGCCAGCAGCCGCGGGACAGGGGGCGAAGATACGCAGTATTTT. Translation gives CASSRGTGGEDTQYF.

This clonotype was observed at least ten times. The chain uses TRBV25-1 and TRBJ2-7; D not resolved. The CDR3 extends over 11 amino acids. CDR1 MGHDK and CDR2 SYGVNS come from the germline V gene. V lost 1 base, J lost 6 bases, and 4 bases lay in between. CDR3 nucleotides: TGTGCCAGCAGTGAATTCGGCGAGCAGTACTTC. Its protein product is CASSEFGEQYF.

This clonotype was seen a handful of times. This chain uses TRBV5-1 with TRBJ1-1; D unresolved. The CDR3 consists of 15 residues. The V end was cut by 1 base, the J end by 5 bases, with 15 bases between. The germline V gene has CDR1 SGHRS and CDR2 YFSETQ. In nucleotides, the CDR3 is TGCGCCAGCAGCTTGTGGTCGCCCCCGGGGACTGAAGCTTTCTTT. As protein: CASSLWSPPGTEAFF. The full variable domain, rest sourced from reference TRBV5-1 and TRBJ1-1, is KAGVTQTPRYLIKTRGQQVTLSCSPISGHRSVSWYQQTPGQGLQFLFEYFSETQRNKGNFPGRFSGRQFSNSRSEMNVSTLELGDSALYLCASSLWSPPGTEAFFGQGTRLTVV.

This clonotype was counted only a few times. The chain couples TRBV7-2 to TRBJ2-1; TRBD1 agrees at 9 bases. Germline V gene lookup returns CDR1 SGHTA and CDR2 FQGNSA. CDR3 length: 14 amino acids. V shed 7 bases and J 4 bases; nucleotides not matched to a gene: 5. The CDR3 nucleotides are TGTGCCAGCAAAACCGGGACAGGGTACAATGAGCAGTTCTTC. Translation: CASKTGTGYNEQFF.

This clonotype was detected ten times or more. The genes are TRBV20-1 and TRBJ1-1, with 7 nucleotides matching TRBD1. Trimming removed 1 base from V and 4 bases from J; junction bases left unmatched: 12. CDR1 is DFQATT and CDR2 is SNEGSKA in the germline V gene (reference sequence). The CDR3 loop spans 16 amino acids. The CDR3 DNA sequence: TGCAGTGCTAGAGCGCCTCGAGGGGGCGAGGGCACTGAAGCTTTCTTT. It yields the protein CSARAPRGGEGTEAFF.

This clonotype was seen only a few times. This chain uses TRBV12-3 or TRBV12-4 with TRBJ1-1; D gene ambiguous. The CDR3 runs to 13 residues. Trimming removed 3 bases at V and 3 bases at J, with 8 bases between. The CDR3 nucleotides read TGTGCCAGCAGTTTGAATCGTCACACTGAAGCTTTCTTT. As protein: CASSLNRHTEAFF.

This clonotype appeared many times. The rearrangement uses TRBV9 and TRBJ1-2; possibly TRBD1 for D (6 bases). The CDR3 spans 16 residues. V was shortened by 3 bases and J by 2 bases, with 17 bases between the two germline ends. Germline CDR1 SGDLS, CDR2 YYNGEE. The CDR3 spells CASSERVDSLNYGYTF. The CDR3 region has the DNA TGTGCCAGCAGCGAGAGGGTGGACAGCCTAAACTATGGCTACACCTTC.

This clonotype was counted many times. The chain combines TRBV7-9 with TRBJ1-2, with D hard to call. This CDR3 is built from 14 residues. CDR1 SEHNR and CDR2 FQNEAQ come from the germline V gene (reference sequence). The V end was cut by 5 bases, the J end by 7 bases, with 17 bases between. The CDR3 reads CASSPSAGGSGYTF. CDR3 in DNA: TGTGCCAGCAGCCCCTCCGCGGGAGGTAGTGGCTACACCTTC. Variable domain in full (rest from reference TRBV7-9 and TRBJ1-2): DTGVSQNPRHKITKRGQNVTFRCDPISEHNRLYWYRQTLGQGPEFLTYFQNEAQLEKSRLLSDRFSAERPKGSFSTLEIQRTEQGDSAMYLCASSPSAGGSGYTFGSGTRLTVV.

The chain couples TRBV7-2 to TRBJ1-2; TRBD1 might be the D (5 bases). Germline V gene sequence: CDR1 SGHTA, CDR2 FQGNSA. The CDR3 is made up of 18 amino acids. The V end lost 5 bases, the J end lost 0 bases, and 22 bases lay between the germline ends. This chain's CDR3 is CASSLSYPTGTTNYGYTF. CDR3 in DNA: TGTGCCAGCAGCCTCAGTTACCCAACCGGGACGACTAACTATGGCTACACCTTC.

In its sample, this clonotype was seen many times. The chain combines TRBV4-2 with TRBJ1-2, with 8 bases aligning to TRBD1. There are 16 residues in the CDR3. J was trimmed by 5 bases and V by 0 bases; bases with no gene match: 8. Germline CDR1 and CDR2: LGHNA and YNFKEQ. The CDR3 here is CASSQDLAGGRYGYTF. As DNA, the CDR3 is TGTGCCAGCAGCCAAGATCTGGCAGGGGGCCGGTATGGCTACACCTTC.

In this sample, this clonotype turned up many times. DNA of the CDR3: TGCAGTGCCGTGGACCCTCAATCGAACACTGAAGCTTTCTTT. Its protein product is CSAVDPQSNTEAFF. This chain links TRBV20-1 with TRBJ1-1, with D unresolved. Germline-derived CDR1 and CDR2 are DFQATT and SNEGSKA (reference sequence). V gave up 6 bases and J gave up 1 base, with 15 bases separating them. The CDR3 loop spans 14 amino acids.

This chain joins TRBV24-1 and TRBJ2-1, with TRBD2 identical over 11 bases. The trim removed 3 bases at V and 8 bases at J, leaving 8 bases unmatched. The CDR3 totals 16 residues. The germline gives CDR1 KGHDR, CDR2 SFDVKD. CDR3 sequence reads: CATSDPGTSGADEQFF. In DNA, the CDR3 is TGTGCCACCAGTGATCCCGGGACTAGCGGAGCCGATGAGCAGTTCTTC.